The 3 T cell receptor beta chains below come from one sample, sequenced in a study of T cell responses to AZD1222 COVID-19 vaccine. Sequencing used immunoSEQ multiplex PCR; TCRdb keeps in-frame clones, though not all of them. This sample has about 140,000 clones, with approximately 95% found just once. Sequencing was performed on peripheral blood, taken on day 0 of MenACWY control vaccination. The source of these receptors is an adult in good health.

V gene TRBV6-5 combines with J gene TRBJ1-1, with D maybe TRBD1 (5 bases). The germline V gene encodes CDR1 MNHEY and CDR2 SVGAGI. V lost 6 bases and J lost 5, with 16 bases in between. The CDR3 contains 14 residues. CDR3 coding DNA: TGTGCCAGCAGCCTCGACTGGGGCGGAACTGAAGCTTTCTTT. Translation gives CASSLDWGGTEAFF.

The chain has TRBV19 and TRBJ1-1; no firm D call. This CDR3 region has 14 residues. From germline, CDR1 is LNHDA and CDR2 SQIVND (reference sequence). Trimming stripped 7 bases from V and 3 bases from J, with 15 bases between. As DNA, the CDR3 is TGTGCCAGTACCCTCTTGGGTGGAGACACTGAAGCTTTCTTT. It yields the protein CASTLLGGDTEAFF.

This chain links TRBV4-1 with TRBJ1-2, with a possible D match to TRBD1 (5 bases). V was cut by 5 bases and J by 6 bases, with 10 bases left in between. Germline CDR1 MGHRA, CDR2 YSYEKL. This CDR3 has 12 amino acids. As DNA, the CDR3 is TGCGCCAGCAGCAGGGGCGAACATGGCTACACCTTC. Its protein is CASSRGEHGYTF.